The entry that follows covers one T cell receptor beta chain sequence. This entry is derived from a study of T cell responses to AZD1222 COVID-19 vaccine. About the research overall: Timing groups of about 4 and about 12 weeks for second doses were pooled.

Sequencing was performed with immunoSEQ multiplex PCR; in TCRdb, only in-frame clones are kept and a portion is missing. The sample lists more than 110,000 clones; just over 90% were seen once. Germline V lookup: CDR1 LGHDT, CDR2 YNNKEL (reference sequence). This CDR3 is built from 18 residues. The J segment lost 10 bases and the V segment lost 1 base, leaving 18 bases of the junction unmatched. Here the sequenced sample was peripheral blood, taken on day 0 of AZD1222 vaccination. This TCR was sampled from an adult in good health. V is TRBV3-1 (or the pseudogene TRBV3-2) and J is TRBJ2-1, with 8 positions matching TRBD2. CDR3 region: CASSQGDTWGGRFGEQFF. The CDR3 DNA reads TGTGCCAGCAGCCAAGGCGACACATGGGGCGGGAGGTTTGGCGAGCAGTTCTTC.